This T cell receptor beta chain is drawn from a study of blood T cell repertoires in COVID-19. Study background: T cells, B-cell-depleted T cells, or PBMCs provided the cDNA or gDNA that served as material.

The CDR3 loop spans 15 amino acids. Trimming removed 5 bases from V and 0 bases from J; junction bases left unmatched: 2. Germline assignment: CDR1 SGHVS and CDR2 FQNEAQ. The data were produced by immunoSEQ multiplex PCR, yet TCRdb's version contains in-frame clones alone and is incomplete. The sample has about 140,000 clones; approximately 84% are singletons. The receptor was isolated from a human donor with acute or convalescent COVID-19. The donor label of this sample is uncertain. The J gene is TRBJ2-7, the V gene TRBV7-8; TRBD2 matches 12 bases. The sample taken for sequencing was peripheral blood. Here the CDR3 reads CASSPGLAGSYEQYV. The CDR3, as DNA: TGTGCCAGCAGCCCGGGACTAGCGGGCTCCTACGAGCAGTACGTC.